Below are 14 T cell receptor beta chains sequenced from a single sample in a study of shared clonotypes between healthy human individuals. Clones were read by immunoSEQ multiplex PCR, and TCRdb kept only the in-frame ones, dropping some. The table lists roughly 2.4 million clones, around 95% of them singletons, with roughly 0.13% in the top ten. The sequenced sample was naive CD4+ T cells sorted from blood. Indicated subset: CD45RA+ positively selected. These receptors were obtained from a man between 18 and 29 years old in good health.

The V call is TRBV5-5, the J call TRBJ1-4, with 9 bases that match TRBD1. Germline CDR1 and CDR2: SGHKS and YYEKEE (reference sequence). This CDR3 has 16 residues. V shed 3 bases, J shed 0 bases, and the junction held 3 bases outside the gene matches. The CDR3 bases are TGTGCCAGCAGCTGGCGACAGGGGGCAACTAATGAAAAACTGTTTTTT. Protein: CASSWRQGATNEKLFF.

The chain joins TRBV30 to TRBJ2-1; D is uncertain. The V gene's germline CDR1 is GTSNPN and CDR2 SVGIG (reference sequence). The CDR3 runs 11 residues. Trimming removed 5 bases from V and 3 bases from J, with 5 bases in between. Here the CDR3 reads CAWVGYNEQFF. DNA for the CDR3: TGTGCCTGGGTTGGCTACAATGAGCAGTTCTTC.

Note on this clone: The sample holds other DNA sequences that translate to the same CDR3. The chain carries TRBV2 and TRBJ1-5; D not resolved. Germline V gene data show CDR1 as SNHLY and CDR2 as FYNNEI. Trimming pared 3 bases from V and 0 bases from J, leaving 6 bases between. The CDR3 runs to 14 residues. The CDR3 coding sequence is TGTGCCAGCAGTGAGGGGTATAGCAATCAGCCCCAGCATTTT. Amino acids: CASSEGYSNQPQHF.

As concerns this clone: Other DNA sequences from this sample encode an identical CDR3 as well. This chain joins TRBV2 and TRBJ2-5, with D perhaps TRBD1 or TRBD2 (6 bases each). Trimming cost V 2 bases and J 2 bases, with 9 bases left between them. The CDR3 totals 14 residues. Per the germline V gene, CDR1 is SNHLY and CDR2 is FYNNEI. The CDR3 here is CASSERRGQETQYF. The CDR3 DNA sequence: TGTGCCAGCAGTGAACGGAGGGGGCAAGAGACCCAGTACTTC.

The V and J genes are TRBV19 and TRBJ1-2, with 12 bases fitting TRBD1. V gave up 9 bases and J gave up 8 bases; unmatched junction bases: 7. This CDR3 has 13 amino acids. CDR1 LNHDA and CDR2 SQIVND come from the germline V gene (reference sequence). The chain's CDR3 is CASSGTGGRGYTF. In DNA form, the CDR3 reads TGTGCCAGCTCCGGGACAGGGGGCAGGGGCTACACCTTC.

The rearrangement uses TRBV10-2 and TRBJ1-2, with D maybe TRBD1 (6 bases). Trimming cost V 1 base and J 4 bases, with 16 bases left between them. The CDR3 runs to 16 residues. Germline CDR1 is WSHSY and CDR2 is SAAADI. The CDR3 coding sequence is TGCGCCAGCAGTGAGTGGTCAGGGGAAGACAGCTATGGCTACACCTTC. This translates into CASSEWSGEDSYGYTF.

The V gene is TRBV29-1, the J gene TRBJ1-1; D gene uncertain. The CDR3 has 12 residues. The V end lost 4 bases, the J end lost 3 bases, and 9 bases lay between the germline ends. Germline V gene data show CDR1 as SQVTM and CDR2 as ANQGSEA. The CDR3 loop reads CSVVGADTEAFF. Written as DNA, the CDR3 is TGCAGCGTTGTAGGCGCCGACACTGAAGCTTTCTTT.

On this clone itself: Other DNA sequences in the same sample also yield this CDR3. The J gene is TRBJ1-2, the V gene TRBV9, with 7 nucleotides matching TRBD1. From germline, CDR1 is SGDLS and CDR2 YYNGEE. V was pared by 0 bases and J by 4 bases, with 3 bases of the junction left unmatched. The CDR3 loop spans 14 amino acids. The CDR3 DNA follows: TGTGCCAGCAGCGTAGAGGGGGCTGGCTATGGCTACACCTTC. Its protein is CASSVEGAGYGYTF. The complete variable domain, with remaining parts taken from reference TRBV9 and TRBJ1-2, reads DSGVTQTPKHLITATGQRVTLRCSPRSGDLSVYWYQQSLDQGLQFLIQYYNGEERAKGNILERFSAQQFPDLHSELNLSSLELGDSALYFCASSVEGAGYGYTFGSGTRLTVV.

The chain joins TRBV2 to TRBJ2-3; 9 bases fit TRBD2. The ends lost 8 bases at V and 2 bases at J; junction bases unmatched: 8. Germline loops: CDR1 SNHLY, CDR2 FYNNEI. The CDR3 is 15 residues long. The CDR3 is CASSLRTSDTDTQYF. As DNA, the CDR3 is TGTGCCAGCTCTCTCCGGACTAGCGACACAGATACGCAGTATTTT.

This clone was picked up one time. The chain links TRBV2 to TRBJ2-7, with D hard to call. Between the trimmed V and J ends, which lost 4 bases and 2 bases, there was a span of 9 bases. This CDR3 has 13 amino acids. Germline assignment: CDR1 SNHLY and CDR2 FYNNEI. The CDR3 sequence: CASSGPTPYEQYF. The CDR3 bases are TGTGCCAGCAGTGGCCCCACGCCCTACGAGCAGTACTTC.

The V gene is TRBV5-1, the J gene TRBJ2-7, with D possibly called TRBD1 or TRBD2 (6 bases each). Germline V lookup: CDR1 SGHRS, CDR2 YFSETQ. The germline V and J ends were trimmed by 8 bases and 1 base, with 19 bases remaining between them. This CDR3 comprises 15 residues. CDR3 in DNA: TGCGCCAGACCCCGAACTCAGGGGAGGTCCTACGAGCAGTACTTC. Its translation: CARPRTQGRSYEQYF.

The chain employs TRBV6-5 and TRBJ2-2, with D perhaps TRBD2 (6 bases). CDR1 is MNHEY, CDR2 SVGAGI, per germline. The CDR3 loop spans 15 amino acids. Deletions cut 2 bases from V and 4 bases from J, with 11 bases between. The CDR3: CASSYGGSSTGELFF. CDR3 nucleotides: TGTGCCAGCAGTTACGGGGGGTCGAGCACCGGGGAGCTGTTTTTT.

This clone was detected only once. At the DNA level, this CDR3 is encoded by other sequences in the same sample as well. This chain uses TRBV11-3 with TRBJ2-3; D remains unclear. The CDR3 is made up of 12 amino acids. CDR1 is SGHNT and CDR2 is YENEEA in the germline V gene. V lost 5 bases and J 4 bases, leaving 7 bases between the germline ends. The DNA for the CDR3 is TGTGCCAGCAGCAAAGGGTCAGATACGCAGTATTTT. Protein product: CASSKGSDTQYF.

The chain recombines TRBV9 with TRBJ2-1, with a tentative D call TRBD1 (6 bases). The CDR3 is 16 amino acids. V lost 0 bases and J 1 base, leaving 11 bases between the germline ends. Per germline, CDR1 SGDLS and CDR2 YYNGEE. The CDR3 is CASSVGGGQSYNEQFF. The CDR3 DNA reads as TGTGCCAGCAGCGTAGGTGGCGGACAGTCCTACAATGAGCAGTTCTTC.